This TCR beta chain comes out of a study of T cell responses to AZD1222 COVID-19 vaccine. Some clones are missing from TCRdb's copy, which holds only in-frame ones; the method was immunoSEQ multiplex PCR. The data hold tens of thousands of clones, with around 90% observed a single time. This CDR3 comprises 16 residues. V shed 0 bases and J shed 0 bases, with 12 bases lying between them. Looked up from germline, CDR1 is SGDLS and CDR2 is YYNGEE. The V gene is TRBV9, the J gene TRBJ1-2, with unresolved D. Material: peripheral blood, obtained on day 0 of AZD1222 vaccination. This TCR was recovered from an adult in good health. The CDR3 protein is CASSVGGSISNYGYTF. As DNA, the CDR3 is TGTGCCAGCAGCGTAGGTGGGAGCATTTCTAACTATGGCTACACCTTC.